This entry is about one TCR beta chain. This record comes from a study of blood T cell repertoires in COVID-19. Study at large: The origin of the acute and convalescent COVID-19 samples was the United States, Italy and Spain. In each case, the material was cDNA or gDNA derived from T cells, B-cell-depleted T cells, or PBMCs.

Authors' analysis steps: Estimated nucleated cell counts came from reference gene primer amplification. Sequencing used immunoSEQ multiplex PCR; TCRdb keeps in-frame clones, though not all of them. V and J calls and clone size are copied from that table; D and trimming were computed from the DNA. The sample yields about 61,000 clones, almost 90% seen once. CDR1 and CDR2 (germline): GTSNPN, SVGIG (reference sequence). This CDR3 has 14 amino acids. Losses at the gene ends were 4 bases for V and 4 bases for J; bases not matched to a gene: 10. The specimen was peripheral blood. The clonotype comes from a woman between 45 and 65 years old with active or convalescent COVID-19. The rearrangement joins TRBV30 to TRBJ2-7; 7 nucleotides agree with TRBD2. The CDR3 sequence: CAWTFGGSRYEQYF. In DNA form, the CDR3 reads TGTGCCTGGACCTTTGGCGGGAGTCGGTACGAGCAGTACTTC.